A few counts support the clone carrying this TCR beta chain. Its antigen is unknown. This sample was taken from a study of T cell repertoires in cytomegalovirus infection. TCRdb reanalysed the reads using MiXCR and keeps one entry per CDR3 protein. Of around 800,000 distinct CDR3 sequences in the sample, approximately 32% were seen once. Sequencing was performed on cultured CD8+ T cells from PBMCs, taken from culture after CMV antigen stimulation. The clonotype was recovered from a human donor in good health (CMV status not recorded). Some clones in this sample may be carry-over from other donors' samples.

The DNA for the CDR3 is TGTGCCAGCAGCTCTAGAGAGCGAGAGCAGTACTTC. This sequence encodes CASSSREREQYF. This rearrangement joins TRBV7-8 to TRBJ2-7; D gene ambiguous. The CDR3 has 12 amino acids. The V gene lost 4 bases and the J gene lost 7 bases, with 11 bases spanning the gap. Germline V gives CDR1 SGHVS, CDR2 FQNEAQ.